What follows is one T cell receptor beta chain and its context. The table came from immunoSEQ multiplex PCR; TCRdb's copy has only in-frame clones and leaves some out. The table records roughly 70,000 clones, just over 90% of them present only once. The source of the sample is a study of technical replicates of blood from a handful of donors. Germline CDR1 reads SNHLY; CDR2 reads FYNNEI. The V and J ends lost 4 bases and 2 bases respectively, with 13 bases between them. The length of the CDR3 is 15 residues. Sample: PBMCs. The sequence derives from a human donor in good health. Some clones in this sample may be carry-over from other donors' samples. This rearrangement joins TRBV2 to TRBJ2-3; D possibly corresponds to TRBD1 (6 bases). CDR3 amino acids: CASSGGGPHTDTQYF. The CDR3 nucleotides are TGTGCCAGCAGTGGAGGGGGACCCCACACAGATACGCAGTATTTT.